This T cell receptor (beta chain) originates from a study of beta chain features in type 1 diabetes. Study outcomes and limitations: All four CD4+ subsets from Type 1 diabetes patients carried moderately but significantly shorter TCRB CDR3s.

Germline loops: CDR1 SGHTA, CDR2 FQGNSA. Trimming removed 4 bases from V and 5 bases from J, with 17 bases in between. CDR3 length equals 15 residues. Expressed TCRB transcripts got sequenced, as all isolated RNA was reverse transcribed. Sequenced by immunoSEQ multiplex PCR; TCRdb stores in-frame clones only, minus some. The sample holds around 250,000 clones, around 25% seen once. This clone has only a few counts. The antigen is unknown. The clonotype was recovered from a woman in her twenties or thirties with type 1 diabetes. Source material: naive CD4+ T cells from blood. V gene TRBV7-2 combines with J gene TRBJ2-5; D possibly corresponds to TRBD2 (5 bases). The CDR3 DNA follows: TGTGCCAGCAGCTCCGACCGTGTGGGCGGGGAGACCCAGTACTTC. Its protein product is CASSSDRVGGETQYF.